These 21 T cell receptor beta chains originate from one sample sequenced in a study of regulatory and conventional T cells in RAG deficiency. Blood CD4+ CD25-low CD127-high conventional T cells supplied the genomic DNA template. This table comes from immunoSEQ multiplex PCR, and its TCRdb copy is limited to in-frame clones, with some not included. The sample has roughly 35,000 clones, 70% to 80% seen once; the top ten hold 3% to 4%. The sample also formed part of further work on regulatory T cells. Turning to that study: Primers: 52 TRBV forward and 13 TRBJ reverse.

The material sequenced was CD4+ effector T cells sorted from blood. Receptor source: a human donor in good health.

This rearrangement joins TRBV6-5 to TRBJ1-3; D unclear. Germline values: CDR1 MNHEY, CDR2 SVGAGI. Trimming pared 0 bases from V and 1 base from J, leaving 10 bases between. This CDR3 contains 16 residues. CDR3 bases: TGTGCCAGCAGTTACTCCGAGTCCCTTTCTGGAAACACCATATATTTT. Translation: CASSYSESLSGNTIYF.

This clone was seen only once. The rearrangement links TRBV11-2 to TRBJ1-1; D is unclear. The CDR3 length is 14 residues. The V gene lost 5 bases and the J gene lost 1 base, with 11 bases spanning the gap. Germline V gives CDR1 SGHAT, CDR2 FQNNGV. CDR3 nucleotides: TGTGCCAGCAGCCGATCGACGCGGAACACTGAAGCTTTCTTT. It specifies CASSRSTRNTEAFF.

V usage is TRBV9 and J usage is TRBJ1-1; 8 bases fit TRBD1. V was clipped by 3 bases and J by 5 bases; unmatched bases: 12. Germline CDR1 reads SGDLS; CDR2 reads YYNGEE. CDR3 length: 16 residues. CDR3: CASSAYRGRVSTEAFF. In nucleotides, the CDR3 is TGTGCCAGCAGCGCCTACAGGGGGAGGGTATCGACTGAAGCTTTCTTT.

The chain combines TRBV7-6 with TRBJ1-6; TRBD1 agrees at 8 bases. With V trimmed by 1 base and J by 3 bases, 8 bases remained unmatched. CDR3 length: 18 amino acids. Germline V lookup: CDR1 SGHVS, CDR2 FNYEAQ. CDR3 in amino acids: CASSLGTNTGGYNSPLHF. CDR3 DNA: TGTGCCAGCAGCTTAGGGACTAACACAGGGGGCTATAATTCACCCCTCCACTTT. Complete variable domain (other parts from reference TRBV7-6 and TRBJ1-6): GAGVSQSPRYKVTKRGQDVALRCDPISGHVSLYWYRQALGQGPEFLTYFNYEAQQDKSGLPNDRFSAERPEGSISTLTIQRTEQRDSAMYRCASSLGTNTGGYNSPLHFGNGTRLTVT.

V gene TRBV5-8 combines with J gene TRBJ1-2; D is unresolved. The germline V and J ends were trimmed by 7 bases and 0 bases, with 10 bases remaining between them. The CDR3 covers 13 residues. In germline, CDR1 is SGHTS, CDR2 YDEGEE. The CDR3 nucleotides read TGTGCCAGCGGGCTATGGACTAACTATGGCTACACCTTC. It encodes CASGLWTNYGYTF.

The chain couples TRBV4-1 to TRBJ2-3; 10 bases fit TRBD2. The CDR3 totals 17 residues. Germline V gene sequence: CDR1 MGHRA, CDR2 YSYEKL. V was pared by 1 base and J by 1 base, with 5 bases of the junction left unmatched. CDR3 nucleotides: TGCGCCAGCAGCCAAGGGGTCCTAGCGGGGGGCACAGATACGCAGTATTTT. Its protein is CASSQGVLAGGTDTQYF.

The rearrangement uses TRBV18 and TRBJ2-2; possible D gene TRBD1, 5 bases. This CDR3 is built from 15 residues. Germline loops: CDR1 KGHSH, CDR2 LQKENI. V lost 3 bases and J lost 4, with 12 bases in between. CDR3 loop: CASSPVQVSTGELFF. CDR3 sequence (DNA): TGTGCCAGCTCACCTGTACAGGTATCCACCGGGGAGCTGTTTTTT.

The V call is TRBV5-1, the J call TRBJ1-2; 7 nucleotides agree with TRBD1. The CDR3 spans 15 residues. Germline V gene data show CDR1 as SGHRS and CDR2 as YFSETQ. V lost 5 bases to trimming and J lost 4 bases; unmatched junction nucleotides: 11. The CDR3 bases are TGCGCCAGCAGGCAAACAGGGGCTCTTGGCTATGGCTACACCTTC. This sequence encodes CASRQTGALGYGYTF.

V gene TRBV19 combines with J gene TRBJ2-7; 7 positions match TRBD1. From germline, CDR1 is LNHDA and CDR2 SQIVND (reference sequence). Trimming cost V 4 bases and J 1 base; bases outside gene matches: 7. CDR3 size: 15 residues. CDR3 loop: CASSTHGRGSYEQYF. In nucleotides, the CDR3 is TGTGCCAGTAGTACCCATGGCAGGGGGTCCTACGAGCAGTACTTC. The whole variable domain, remainder taken from reference TRBV19 and TRBJ2-7, is DGGITQSPKYLFRKEGQNVTLSCEQNLNHDAMYWYRQDPGQGLRLIYYSQIVNDFQKGDIAEGYSVSREKKESFPLTVTSAQKNPTAFYLCASSTHGRGSYEQYFGPGTRLTVT.

The J gene is TRBJ1-1, the V gene TRBV4-1; TRBD1 aligns across 10 bases. CDR1 and CDR2 (germline): MGHRA, YSYEKL. This CDR3 contains 17 residues. V lost 6 bases to trimming and J lost 4 bases; unmatched junction nucleotides: 14. The CDR3 region has the DNA TGCGCCAGCAGTCCCTCCCCTATCCGGGACAGGGGCACTGAAGCTTTCTTT. Amino acids: CASSPSPIRDRGTEAFF.

The gene calls are TRBV7-9 and TRBJ2-7; 9 bases fit TRBD1. The CDR3 covers 18 residues. The V gene's germline CDR1 is SEHNR and CDR2 FQNEAQ (reference sequence). V was clipped by 1 base and J by 5 bases; unmatched bases: 15. CDR3 nucleotide sequence: TGTGCCAGCAGCTTAGGTGCCCCTATCCGGGACAGGGTCAACGAGCAGTACTTC. Translating gives CASSLGAPIRDRVNEQYF.

The rearrangement joins TRBV6-5 to TRBJ2-5; no reliable D call. From germline, CDR1 is MNHEY and CDR2 SVGAGI. Trimming cost V 2 bases and J 1 base, with 8 bases left between them. The CDR3 contains 14 residues. In DNA, the CDR3 is TGTGCCAGCAGTTACGGGAAGCTCCAAGAGACCCAGTACTTC. Protein product: CASSYGKLQETQYF.

This sequence joins TRBV6-1 and TRBJ2-2; 13 bases align to TRBD2. V was pared by 3 bases and J by 6 bases, with 4 bases of the junction left unmatched. The length of the CDR3 is 16 residues. CDR1 is MNHNS and CDR2 is SASEGT in the germline V gene. The DNA of the CDR3 is TGTGCCAGCAGTGATACTAGCGGGGGGGCCGCCGGGGAGCTGTTTTTT. The encoded protein is CASSDTSGGAAGELFF.

This clone was found a few times. V gene TRBV6-5 combines with J gene TRBJ2-7; the D gene is possibly TRBD2 (6 bases). Germline V gene sequence: CDR1 MNHEY, CDR2 SVGAGI. This CDR3 is built from 14 residues. V dropped 6 bases and J dropped 1 base, with 13 bases sitting between them. The CDR3 DNA reads as TGTGCCAGCAGCTCTGACCGGGGGTCCTACGAGCAGTACTTC. This codes for CASSSDRGSYEQYF.

The table lists this clone with a few counts. This rearrangement joins TRBV7-3 to TRBJ2-2; tentative D call: TRBD2 (6 bases). Trimming shortened V by 3 bases and J by 4 bases, and 9 bases separated the two germline ends. This CDR3 comprises 14 residues. Germline V gene sequence: CDR1 SGHTA, CDR2 FQGTGA. The CDR3 is CASSLPSATGELFF. CDR3 DNA sequence: TGTGCCAGCAGCTTGCCTAGCGCCACCGGGGAGCTGTTTTTT.

The V and J genes are TRBV6-1 and TRBJ2-3; a weak D match, TRBD2 (5 bases). CDR1 and CDR2 from the germline V gene are MNHNS and SASEGT. The CDR3 contains 15 residues. Trimming shortened V by 1 base and J by 0 bases, and 8 bases separated the two germline ends. The CDR3 DNA reads TGTGCCAGCAGTGAAGGGCGGGTTAGCACAGATACGCAGTATTTT. The encoded protein is CASSEGRVSTDTQYF.

The DNA for the CDR3 is TGTGCCAGCAGCGTAGCAGTGGGGAGGGATGGCTACACCTTC. Protein: CASSVAVGRDGYTF. The chain employs TRBV9 and TRBJ1-2, with unresolved D. V was pared by 0 bases and J by 6 bases, with 12 bases between. The CDR3 length is 14 residues. The V gene's germline CDR1 is SGDLS and CDR2 YYNGEE.

The V gene is TRBV7-3, the J gene TRBJ2-5; 7 positions match TRBD2. The CDR3 loop spans 15 amino acids. The germline gives CDR1 SGHTA, CDR2 FQGTGA. After removal of 4 bases from V and 5 bases from J, the junction contained 10 bases not matched to a gene. The CDR3 DNA sequence: TGTGCCAGCAGCTCCGGGAGGAGGTGGCATGAGACCCAGTACTTC. Amino acids: CASSSGRRWHETQYF.

This clone was seen only a few times. V is TRBV7-9 and J is TRBJ2-7, with D tentatively TRBD2 (7 bases). The germline V and J ends were trimmed by 3 bases and 7 bases, with 19 bases remaining between them. The CDR3 is made up of 15 amino acids. Germline-derived CDR1 and CDR2 are SEHNR and FQNEAQ (reference sequence). The CDR3 coding sequence is TGTGCCAGCAGCTTGGAGGGGGGGCTCTCACGGGAGCAGTACTTC. Translation gives CASSLEGGLSREQYF.

The chain links TRBV27 to TRBJ2-5; 8 bases are shared with TRBD1. CDR3 length: 14 amino acids. V shed 5 bases, J shed 5 bases, and the junction held 7 bases outside the gene matches. Germline V gives CDR1 MNHEY, CDR2 SMNVEV (reference sequence). CDR3 loop: CASSLDRVGETQYF. As DNA, the CDR3 is TGTGCCAGCAGTCTGGACAGGGTTGGGGAGACCCAGTACTTC.

Notes on this clone: One junction end does not reproduce the germline sequence, and a read error may be involved. The chain recombines TRBV5-8 with TRBJ2-7, with D perhaps TRBD2 (7 bases). The CDR3 covers 10 residues. Germline V CDR1 and CDR2: SGHTS, YDEGEE. CDR3 region: CASSWGGMNF. The CDR3 coding sequence is TGTGCCAGCAGCTGGGGGGGCATGAACTTC.